This is a list of T cell receptor beta chains from one sample in a study of shared clonotypes between healthy human individuals. The method was immunoSEQ multiplex PCR; TCRdb's version includes in-frame clones alone and lacks a portion of them. This table holds about 560,000 clones, around 80% found once. The sequencing input was PBMCs. These receptors came from a woman aged 40 to 50 in good health. Some clones in this sample may be carry-over from other donors' samples. Both conserved end residues are part of each CDR3. D genes are given only for firm matches. A clone size is listed for some rows: how often the clone was seen (once, few, many), or a class if it is expanded.

size: -; V: TRBV21-1; J: TRBJ1-5; D: -; DNA: TGTGCCAGCAGTGGACTTAATAGCAATCAGCCCCAGCATTTT; CDR3: CASSGLNSNQPQHF
size: -; V: TRBV18; J: TRBJ2-1; D: TRBD1; DNA: TGTGCCAGCTCACCAACAGGGGGCGGATACAATGAGCAGTTCTTC; CDR3: CASSPTGGGYNEQFF
size: -; V: TRBV15; J: TRBJ2-5; D: TRBD1; DNA: TGTGCCACCAGCAGAGCCCGACAGGGGGCAGGGGAGACCCAGTACTTC; CDR3: CATSRARQGAGETQYF
size: -; V: TRBV7-8; J: TRBJ2-7; D: -; DNA: TGTGCCAGCAGCCCGCGGGATTCGAATTCCTACGAGCAGTACTTC; CDR3: CASSPRDSNSYEQYF
size: -; V: TRBV6-1; J: TRBJ2-7; D: -; DNA: TGTGCCAGCAGTGGCCGCGGCAGGCGAGGGCCTAGCTACACCTACGAGCAGTACTTC; CDR3: CASSGRGRRGPSYTYEQYF
size: -; V: TRBV5-4; J: TRBJ2-1; D: -; DNA: TGTGCCAGCAGCTTCGGAGGGAATGAGCAGTTCTTC; CDR3: CASSFGGNEQFF
size: -; V: TRBV6-5; J: TRBJ2-3; D: -; DNA: TGTGCCAGCAGTTATTATGGACAAGGCACAGATACGCAGTATTTT; CDR3: CASSYYGQGTDTQYF
size: -; V: TRBV5-1; J: TRBJ2-5; D: -; DNA: TGCGCCAGCAGCTTGTTAGGGCGGTTCCAAGAGACCCAGTACTTC; CDR3: CASSLLGRFQETQYF
size: -; V: TRBV7-3; J: TRBJ2-1; D: TRBD2; DNA: TGTGCCAGCAGCCAACCAGCGGGGTCCTACAATGAGCAGTTCTTC; CDR3: CASSQPAGSYNEQFF
size: -; V: TRBV28; J: TRBJ1-2; D: -; DNA: TGTGCCAGCAGTTTTTTGCCAGCTAACTATGGCTACACCTTC; CDR3: CASSFLPANYGYTF
size: -; V: TRBV5-1; J: TRBJ1-2; D: TRBD1; DNA: TGCGCCAGCAGCTTCAGGGGGGGCGCGGACTATGGCTACACCTTC; CDR3: CASSFRGGADYGYTF
size: -; V: TRBV27; J: TRBJ1-2; D: TRBD1; DNA: TGTGCCAGCAGTTCCGCGACAGGGGGGTTTAGTCGTACAGGTCGGCCGCCCTATGGCTACACCTTC; CDR3: CASSSATGGFSRTGRPPYGYTF
size: -; V: TRBV11-2; J: TRBJ2-7; D: TRBD1; DNA: TGTGCCAGCAGCTTTAACAGGGGCGCCGAGCAGTACTTC; CDR3: CASSFNRGAEQYF
size: -; V: TRBV19; J: TRBJ2-7; D: -; DNA: TGTGCCAGTAGCAGGGGCGGGCGCGAGCAGTACTTC; CDR3: CASSRGGREQYF
size: once; V: TRBV7-8; J: TRBJ1-1; D: -; DNA: TGTGCCAGCAGCTTAGGGGGGCGGGGAGAAGCTTTCTTT; CDR3: CASSLGGRGEAFF
size: -; V: TRBV7-9; J: TRBJ2-1; D: TRBD1; DNA: TGTGCCAGCAGCTTAAGCCCCGACAGGGACAATGAGCAGTTCTTC; CDR3: CASSLSPDRDNEQFF
size: -; V: TRBV30; J: TRBJ1-2; D: -; DNA: TGTGCCTGGAGTGTGGAGGAGCTGAGTGGCTACACCTTC; CDR3: CAWSVEELSGYTF
size: -; V: TRBV19; J: TRBJ2-2; D: TRBD1; DNA: TGTGCCAGTGCCGGGACAGGGGTGTGGACCGGGGAGCTGTTTTTT; CDR3: CASAGTGVWTGELFF
size: few; V: TRBV29-1; J: TRBJ1-4; D: TRBD1; DNA: TGCAGCGTAGCCGAGACAGGGCGTAGTAGACTGTTTTTT; CDR3: CSVAETGRSRLFF
size: -; V: TRBV7-2; J: TRBJ2-3; D: -; DNA: TGTGCCAGCAGCTCCCCGGGACCCCGCACAGATACGCAGTATTTT; CDR3: CASSSPGPRTDTQYF
size: -; V: TRBV27; J: TRBJ2-2; D: TRBD2; DNA: TGTGCCAGCACGGCGGGAGCGTGGACCGGGGAGCTGTTTTTT; CDR3: CASTAGAWTGELFF
size: -; V: TRBV2; J: TRBJ1-1; D: -; DNA: TGTGCCAGCTTCCCTGGCCTTAGGACTGAAGCTTTCTTT; CDR3: CASFPGLRTEAFF
size: -; V: TRBV29-1; J: TRBJ1-2; D: TRBD1; DNA: TGCAGCGTTGATTTTCAGGGGGCAGATGGCTACACCTTC; CDR3: CSVDFQGADGYTF
size: -; V: TRBV29-1; J: TRBJ2-1; D: -; DNA: TGCAGCGCCGTGTTTAGCGGTCTCAGCTCCTACAATGAGCAGTTCTTC; CDR3: CSAVFSGLSSYNEQFF
size: -; V: TRBV5-8; J: TRBJ1-4; D: -; DNA: TGTGCCAGCAATTCGATGGGGGTTGGTGAAAAACTGTTTTTT; CDR3: CASNSMGVGEKLFF
size: few; V: TRBV4-2; J: TRBJ2-1; D: -; DNA: TGTGCCAGCAGCCAAGATTTGGTAAGGGGTGAGCAGTTCTTC; CDR3: CASSQDLVRGEQFF
size: -; V: TRBV27; J: TRBJ2-7; D: TRBD1; DNA: TGTGCCAGCAAACAGGGGGGTAGCTCCTACGAGCAGTACTTC; CDR3: CASKQGGSSYEQYF
size: -; V: TRBV18; J: TRBJ1-2; D: -; DNA: TGTGCCAGCTCACCATCATCAGGGTCTAATGGCTACACCTTC; CDR3: CASSPSSGSNGYTF
size: -; V: TRBV4-3; J: TRBJ1-5; D: -; DNA: TGCGCCAGCAGCCAAGATTCGGTAGGGGATCAGCCCCAGCATTTT; CDR3: CASSQDSVGDQPQHF
size: -; V: TRBV28; J: TRBJ2-1; D: -; DNA: TGTGCCAGCAGTTTTTACTCAATGGGCTATGAGCAGTTCTTC; CDR3: CASSFYSMGYEQFF
size: -; V: TRBV7-3; J: TRBJ2-7; D: -; DNA: TGTGCCAGCAGCTTAGCGTCAGGGATCGAGCAGTACTTC; CDR3: CASSLASGIEQYF
size: -; V: TRBV21-1; J: TRBJ1-2; D: -; DNA: TGTGCCAGCAGCAACTTCGACAGGGGGCGACATGGCTACACCTTC; CDR3: CASSNFDRGRHGYTF
size: -; V: TRBV7-2; J: TRBJ1-4; D: TRBD1; DNA: TGTGCCAGCAGCCGAACGAGGGGACAGGGTTCTGAAAAACTGTTTTTT; CDR3: CASSRTRGQGSEKLFF
size: -; V: TRBV10-3; J: TRBJ2-1; D: -; DNA: TGTGCCATCAGTGGGGCAGCAGCAACCAACAATGAGCAGTTCTTC; CDR3: CAISGAAATNNEQFF
size: -; V: TRBV28; J: TRBJ2-7; D: -; DNA: TGTGCCAGCAGTCCCTTCTCTTCGGGGTTCTACGAGCAGTACTTC; CDR3: CASSPFSSGFYEQYF
size: -; V: TRBV10-3; J: TRBJ1-2; D: -; DNA: TGTGCCATCAGTGAGTCGGGGCCGGGAGAACACGGCTACACCTTC; CDR3: CAISESGPGEHGYTF
size: few; V: TRBV28; J: TRBJ2-7; D: TRBD1; DNA: TGTGCCAGCAGTTTAAGGGGACAGGGGAGGTACGAGCAGTACTTC; CDR3: CASSLRGQGRYEQYF